This is a list of T cell receptor beta chains from one sample in a study of blood T cell repertoires in COVID-19. Only in-frame clones appear in the TCRdb table, and some are missing; sequencing was by immunoSEQ multiplex PCR. The sample lists 200,000 to 300,000 clones, around 90% occurring once. Material: peripheral blood. These receptors all come from a person aged 18-35 years with COVID-19, enrolled during active disease. Each CDR3 is given with its conserved first and last residue. Fields, in order: D gene, clone size, V gene, J gene, CDR3 DNA, CDR3 protein. A D gene is named only where the DNA matches it firmly. Only part of the rows carry a size: once, few, many, or a class if the clone is expanded.

D gene: -; clone size: once; V gene: TRBV6-5; J gene: TRBJ1-1; CDR3 DNA: TGTGCCAGCAGTTACTATGCAGGGCCCCCTGAAGCTTTCTTT; CDR3 protein: CASSYYAGPPEAFF
D gene: TRBD2; clone size: -; V gene: TRBV5-1; J gene: TRBJ2-5; CDR3 DNA: TGCGCCAGCAACCCTAGCGGGCCGAGCCAAGAGACCCAGTACTTC; CDR3 protein: CASNPSGPSQETQYF
D gene: -; clone size: -; V gene: TRBV29-1; J gene: TRBJ2-1; CDR3 DNA: TGCAGCGGAGACAGTTACAATGAGCAGTTCTTC; CDR3 protein: CSGDSYNEQFF
D gene: -; clone size: -; V gene: TRBV19; J gene: TRBJ2-5; CDR3 DNA: TGTGCCAGTATGGGCCTTGGCAGGCAAGAGACCCAGTACTTC; CDR3 protein: CASMGLGRQETQYF
D gene: TRBD1; clone size: -; V gene: TRBV2; J gene: TRBJ1-2; CDR3 DNA: TGTGCCAGCAGTGGGACAGGTGGTCCGGTGAATGGCTACACCTTC; CDR3 protein: CASSGTGGPVNGYTF
D gene: TRBD1; clone size: -; V gene: TRBV10-3; J gene: TRBJ2-1; CDR3 DNA: TGTGCCATCAGACGACAGGGCGGAACGGATAATGAGCAGTTCTTC; CDR3 protein: CAIRRQGGTDNEQFF
D gene: TRBD1; clone size: -; V gene: TRBV11-2; J gene: TRBJ1-3; CDR3 DNA: TGTGCCACCCAAGGGTTTGACAGGGGTGGAAACACCATATATTTT; CDR3 protein: CATQGFDRGGNTIYF
D gene: TRBD2; clone size: -; V gene: TRBV19; J gene: TRBJ2-7; CDR3 DNA: TGTGCCAGTAGTATTGGCGGGGGCTACGAGCAGTACTTC; CDR3 protein: CASSIGGGYEQYF
D gene: TRBD2; clone size: -; V gene: TRBV11-3; J gene: TRBJ2-5; CDR3 DNA: TGTGCCAGCAGCCACGGGGGGGAAGCGGGAGGGCAAGAGACCCAGTACTTC; CDR3 protein: CASSHGGEAGGQETQYF
D gene: -; clone size: -; V gene: TRBV19; J gene: TRBJ2-6; CDR3 DNA: TGTGCCAGTAGAAAAGGGGAACCTGGGGCCAACGTCCTGACTTTC; CDR3 protein: CASRKGEPGANVLTF
D gene: TRBD1; clone size: -; V gene: TRBV28; J gene: TRBJ2-2; CDR3 DNA: TGTGCCAGCAGTTTCGGGACAGCTTCGAACACCGGGGAGCTGTTTTTT; CDR3 protein: CASSFGTASNTGELFF
D gene: -; clone size: -; V gene: TRBV24-1; J gene: TRBJ1-2; CDR3 DNA: TGTGCCACCAGTGACCCCACGTACAGGGATAAAAACTATGGCTACACCTTC; CDR3 protein: CATSDPTYRDKNYGYTF
D gene: TRBD1; clone size: -; V gene: TRBV4-2; J gene: TRBJ1-5; CDR3 DNA: TGTGCCAGCAGCCAAGAAACCGGGACAGGGGATCAGCCCCAGCATTTT; CDR3 protein: CASSQETGTGDQPQHF
D gene: TRBD2; clone size: few; V gene: TRBV5-6; J gene: TRBJ2-2; CDR3 DNA: TGTGCCAGCAGCGGACTAGCGGGAGGTGACACCGGGGAGCTGTTTTTT; CDR3 protein: CASSGLAGGDTGELFF
D gene: -; clone size: -; V gene: TRBV12-3/TRBV12-4; J gene: TRBJ2-7; CDR3 DNA: TGTGCCAGCAGTTCCCTTATCTACGAGCAGTACTTC; CDR3 protein: CASSSLIYEQYF
D gene: -; clone size: -; V gene: TRBV11-3; J gene: TRBJ2-3; CDR3 DNA: TGTGCCAGCAGCTTTGGGACAACCGCTAGCACAGATACGCAGTATTTT; CDR3 protein: CASSFGTTASTDTQYF
D gene: TRBD2; clone size: -; V gene: TRBV27; J gene: TRBJ2-2; CDR3 DNA: TGTGCCAGCAGTTATACACTAGCGGGAGGCCCCGGGGAGCTGTTTTTT; CDR3 protein: CASSYTLAGGPGELFF
D gene: -; clone size: -; V gene: TRBV11-2; J gene: TRBJ2-5; CDR3 DNA: TGTGCCAGCAGCTTAGGAGGCGGGATCGAGACCCAGTACTTC; CDR3 protein: CASSLGGGIETQYF
D gene: -; clone size: -; V gene: TRBV7-9; J gene: TRBJ2-5; CDR3 DNA: TGTGCCAGCAGCCGCCAGGGGGAGACCCAGTACTTC; CDR3 protein: CASSRQGETQYF
D gene: TRBD2; clone size: once; V gene: TRBV6-2/TRBV6-3; J gene: TRBJ2-3; CDR3 DNA: TGTGCCAGCAGTTACAGGGGACTACACACAGATACGCAGTATTTT; CDR3 protein: CASSYRGLHTDTQYF
D gene: TRBD1; clone size: -; V gene: TRBV5-1; J gene: TRBJ1-3; CDR3 DNA: TGCGCCAGCAGCGTTTACTCAGGGGGCTCTGGAAACACCATATATTTT; CDR3 protein: CASSVYSGGSGNTIYF
D gene: TRBD1; clone size: -; V gene: TRBV19; J gene: TRBJ2-5; CDR3 DNA: TGTGCCAGTAGCGGACAGGGCAGGGGGGAGACCCAGTACTTC; CDR3 protein: CASSGQGRGETQYF
D gene: -; clone size: -; V gene: TRBV11-2; J gene: TRBJ2-3; CDR3 DNA: TGTGCCAGCAGCTTAGAGGGCCTTGGGGCCGTGGATACGCAGTATTTT; CDR3 protein: CASSLEGLGAVDTQYF
D gene: TRBD2; clone size: -; V gene: TRBV5-4; J gene: TRBJ2-3; CDR3 DNA: TGTGCCAGCAGCTTCCTAGCGGGAGTCACAGATACGCAGTATTTT; CDR3 protein: CASSFLAGVTDTQYF
D gene: -; clone size: -; V gene: TRBV6-5; J gene: TRBJ1-5; CDR3 DNA: TGTGCCAGCCGCGCAGGAAATCAGCCCCAGCATTTT; CDR3 protein: CASRAGNQPQHF
D gene: -; clone size: -; V gene: TRBV9; J gene: TRBJ2-2; CDR3 DNA: TGTGCCAGCAGCGGCGGCGCAGATCGTCTCACCGGGGAGCTGTTTTTT; CDR3 protein: CASSGGADRLTGELFF
D gene: -; clone size: once; V gene: TRBV11-2; J gene: TRBJ1-1; CDR3 DNA: TGTGCCAGCAGCTTGGGCAGGGCGCCTGAAGCTTTCTTT; CDR3 protein: CASSLGRAPEAFF
D gene: -; clone size: -; V gene: TRBV28; J gene: TRBJ1-4; CDR3 DNA: TGTGCCAGCTCCGGGAGGACCCTGGGGGCTGCAACTAATGAAAAACTGTTTTTT; CDR3 protein: CASSGRTLGAATNEKLFF
D gene: -; clone size: -; V gene: TRBV12-5; J gene: TRBJ1-2; CDR3 DNA: TGTGCTAGTGGTTTGGTAGTCAGCGGGGTTCGCTATGGCTACACCTTC; CDR3 protein: CASGLVVSGVRYGYTF
D gene: -; clone size: -; V gene: TRBV7-9; J gene: TRBJ2-7; CDR3 DNA: TGTGCCAGCAGCTTAGAAGGGACTGGATACTTC; CDR3 protein: CASSLEGTGYF
D gene: TRBD1; clone size: -; V gene: TRBV6-5; J gene: TRBJ1-6; CDR3 DNA: TGTGCCAGCAGTTCCCATACAGGGGGCTCGAGTTCACCCCTCCACTTT; CDR3 protein: CASSSHTGGSSSPLHF
D gene: -; clone size: -; V gene: TRBV10-3; J gene: TRBJ2-7; CDR3 DNA: TGTGCCATCACGGCGGGAAAGAACTACGAGCAGTACTTC; CDR3 protein: CAITAGKNYEQYF
D gene: TRBD2; clone size: -; V gene: TRBV6-1; J gene: TRBJ2-7; CDR3 DNA: TGTGCCAGCAGTGAACGGGGGGGATACGAGCAGTACTTC; CDR3 protein: CASSERGGYEQYF
D gene: -; clone size: -; V gene: TRBV9; J gene: TRBJ1-1; CDR3 DNA: TGTGCCAGCAGCGTAGGACACATGAACACTGAAGCTTTCTTT; CDR3 protein: CASSVGHMNTEAFF
D gene: -; clone size: -; V gene: TRBV5-6; J gene: TRBJ1-6; CDR3 DNA: TGTGCCAGCAGCTTGGCAAATTCACCCCTCCACTTT; CDR3 protein: CASSLANSPLHF
D gene: TRBD1; clone size: once; V gene: TRBV24-1; J gene: TRBJ2-7; CDR3 DNA: TGTGCCACCAGTGATTCTAGGACAGGGAGGACCTACGAGCAGTACTTC; CDR3 protein: CATSDSRTGRTYEQYF
D gene: TRBD2; clone size: -; V gene: TRBV25-1; J gene: TRBJ2-5; CDR3 DNA: TGTGCCAGCAGGACCGGGACTAGCGGGGGGGGAAGGTGGGAGACCCAGTACTTC; CDR3 protein: CASRTGTSGGGRWETQYF
D gene: -; clone size: -; V gene: TRBV7-9; J gene: TRBJ2-3; CDR3 DNA: TGTGCCAGCAGCTTCGAAGGAGGTACGCAGTATTTT; CDR3 protein: CASSFEGGTQYF
D gene: TRBD2; clone size: few; V gene: TRBV7-2; J gene: TRBJ2-7; CDR3 DNA: TGTGCCAGCAGCTCCAGGACTAGCGGGCGTCAAGCAACCTACGAGCAGTACTTC; CDR3 protein: CASSSRTSGRQATYEQYF
D gene: -; clone size: -; V gene: TRBV4-1; J gene: TRBJ1-4; CDR3 DNA: TGCGCCAGCAGCCAAGTACGCGGGACTAATGAAAAACTGTTTTTT; CDR3 protein: CASSQVRGTNEKLFF
D gene: TRBD1; clone size: -; V gene: TRBV10-1; J gene: TRBJ1-3; CDR3 DNA: TGCGCCAGCAGCTGGGACAGTCGGCACACCATATATTTT; CDR3 protein: CASSWDSRHTIYF
D gene: -; clone size: -; V gene: TRBV7-9; J gene: TRBJ2-1; CDR3 DNA: TGTGCCAGCAGCTTATCCGGGCGGACTGCCTACAATGAGCAGTTCTTC; CDR3 protein: CASSLSGRTAYNEQFF
D gene: TRBD1; clone size: -; V gene: TRBV19; J gene: TRBJ1-4; CDR3 DNA: TGTGCCAGTAGCAGGGGGCCAAATAATGAAAAACTGTTTTTT; CDR3 protein: CASSRGPNNEKLFF
D gene: TRBD2; clone size: -; V gene: TRBV7-2; J gene: TRBJ2-3; CDR3 DNA: TGTGCCAGCAGCCCCGGGGGGGCCCCAGATACGCAGTATTTT; CDR3 protein: CASSPGGAPDTQYF
D gene: -; clone size: -; V gene: TRBV9; J gene: TRBJ2-1; CDR3 DNA: TGTGCCAGCAGCGTAGGAGACTTTCCCCTTAATGAGCAGTTCTTC; CDR3 protein: CASSVGDFPLNEQFF
D gene: TRBD1; clone size: -; V gene: TRBV10-3; J gene: TRBJ1-2; CDR3 DNA: TGTGCCATCAGCGTCGATGGGGGACAGGGGAACTATGGCTACACCTTC; CDR3 protein: CAISVDGGQGNYGYTF
D gene: -; clone size: -; V gene: TRBV28; J gene: TRBJ1-2; CDR3 DNA: TGTGCCAGCAGTGGGGGGGGCCCCTATGGCTACACCTTC; CDR3 protein: CASSGGGPYGYTF
D gene: TRBD1; clone size: -; V gene: TRBV5-6; J gene: TRBJ1-1; CDR3 DNA: TGTGCCAGCAGCCCCGACAGGGGAAGGGGAGCTTTCTTT; CDR3 protein: CASSPDRGRGAFF
D gene: -; clone size: -; V gene: TRBV5-5; J gene: TRBJ1-1; CDR3 DNA: TGTGCCAGCAGTAACGGACGGGGGTTTGAAGCTTTCTTT; CDR3 protein: CASSNGRGFEAFF
D gene: -; clone size: few; V gene: TRBV7-2; J gene: TRBJ2-1; CDR3 DNA: TGTGCCAGCAGCTTAGCTTCCCGGGGCTCCTACAATGAGCAGTTCTTC; CDR3 protein: CASSLASRGSYNEQFF
D gene: TRBD2; clone size: -; V gene: TRBV7-2; J gene: TRBJ2-7; CDR3 DNA: TGTGCCAGCAGCCCAACTAGCGGGCCCTACGAGCAGTACTTC; CDR3 protein: CASSPTSGPYEQYF
D gene: TRBD2; clone size: -; V gene: TRBV27; J gene: TRBJ2-1; CDR3 DNA: TGTGCCAGCAGTTCCCCCGGACTAGCGGGAGGTATTGAGCAGTTCTTC; CDR3 protein: CASSSPGLAGGIEQFF
D gene: -; clone size: -; V gene: TRBV5-4; J gene: TRBJ1-1; CDR3 DNA: TGTGCCAGCAGCCCGGGACTGCACACTGAAGCTTTCTTT; CDR3 protein: CASSPGLHTEAFF